This TCR beta chain was obtained from a study of blood T cell repertoires in COVID-19. The wider study: COVID-19 samples collected from the United States, Italy and Spain covered acute and convalescent phases. PBMCs, B-cell-depleted T cells, or T cells were the source of the cDNA or gDNA that made up the material.

V gave up 1 base and J gave up 3 bases; unmatched junction bases: 18. Per the germline V gene, CDR1 is KGHDR and CDR2 is SFDVKD. The CDR3 covers 20 residues. Original data processing: How many nucleated cells were present was estimated from reference gene primer amplification. Here immunoSEQ multiplex PCR was the method, and the copy in TCRdb shows in-frame clones only, minus some. Clone size and the V and J calls come from that table; the DNA yielded D and trimming. The table shows some 160,000 clones, with approximately 87% occurring only once. This clone came up once. This sequence was found in a woman between 65 and 79 years old with acute or convalescent COVID-19. Sequencing was performed on peripheral blood. The chain combines TRBV24-1 with TRBJ2-3, with 7 bases aligning to TRBD1. The CDR3 bases are TGTGCCACCAGTGATTTAGATCGCGACTTCCGGGACAGAGGTACAGATACGCAGTATTTT. Its protein product is CATSDLDRDFRDRGTDTQYF.